This T cell receptor (beta chain) was identified during a study of response to subunit inactivated influenza vaccine. Each CDR3 protein gets one entry after TCRdb re-called the RT-PCR reads with MiXCR. The sample has 450,000 to 700,000 distinct CDR3 sequences, about 15% seen once. Germline CDR1 is MNHEY and CDR2 is SVGAGI. The CDR3 extends over 13 amino acids. V was shortened by 0 bases and J by 3 bases, with 3 bases between the two germline ends. This clonotype was seen a few times. The rearrangement links TRBV6-5 to TRBJ2-1; D gene ambiguous. The sequence derives from a man aged 45-65 years who received an inactivated influenza vaccine. The sequencing here drew on PBMCs from blood, taken about 11 days after vaccination. CDR3 DNA: TGTGCCAGCAGTTACTCGAACTACAATGAGCAGTTCTTC. Translating gives CASSYSNYNEQFF.